The 13 T cell receptor beta chains given below trace back to one sample, sequenced in a study of blood T cell repertoires in COVID-19. Profiled with immunoSEQ multiplex PCR; TCRdb holds only in-frame clones, not every one. The data show about 100,000 clones, about 90% seen once. The specimen sequenced was peripheral blood. The receptors were sampled from a young man in a cohort sampled during active COVID-19.

V and J are TRBV9 and TRBJ2-7; possible D gene TRBD1, 7 bases. V was trimmed by 4 bases and J by 1 base, leaving 12 bases between them. CDR3 size: 14 residues. CDR1 SGDLS and CDR2 YYNGEE come from the germline V gene. The CDR3 reads CASSPGGPSYEQYF. CDR3 DNA: TGTGCCAGCAGCCCAGGGGGGCCTTCCTACGAGCAGTACTTC.

The chain employs TRBV4-3 and TRBJ2-1; 8 nucleotides agree with TRBD1. The CDR3 is 16 residues long. Trimming removed 0 bases from V and 4 bases from J; junction bases left unmatched: 5. The germline gives CDR1 LGHNA, CDR2 YSLEER. CDR3 amino acids: CASSQDPGTGYNEQFF. The CDR3 coding sequence is TGCGCCAGCAGCCAAGATCCCGGGACAGGATACAATGAGCAGTTCTTC.

The chain is built from TRBV9 and TRBJ2-5; 9 nucleotides agree with TRBD2. The V gene's germline CDR1 is SGDLS and CDR2 YYNGEE. The ends lost 0 bases at V and 4 bases at J; junction bases unmatched: 4. The CDR3 consists of 15 residues. The CDR3 DNA is TGTGCCAGCAGCGTAGGGCTAGCGGGGCCAGAGACCCAGTACTTC. It encodes CASSVGLAGPETQYF.

V usage is TRBV5-5 and J usage is TRBJ2-7; 10 bases agree with TRBD1. V dropped 3 bases and J dropped 4; count of bases not matched to a gene: 7. This CDR3 has 15 residues. Looked up from germline, CDR1 is SGHKS and CDR2 is YYEKEE (reference sequence). CDR3 coding DNA: TGTGCCAGCAGCTCGGCCGGGACAGGGGTGTACGAGCAGTACTTC. Translated, it gives CASSSAGTGVYEQYF.

J is TRBJ2-3 and V is TRBV11-2; the match to TRBD2 covers 11 bases. Germline V CDR1 and CDR2: SGHAT, FQNNGV. The CDR3 runs to 16 residues. Unmatched junction bases numbered 5, after V lost 5 bases and J lost 1 base. CDR3 bases: TGTGCCAGCAGCCCCGTAGCGGGGGGGCGCACAGATACGCAGTATTTT. Translation gives CASSPVAGGRTDTQYF.

The chain employs TRBV4-1 and TRBJ2-1, with TRBD2 as a possible D gene (5 bases). The CDR3 has 16 amino acids. The V and J ends lost 1 base and 4 bases respectively, with 14 bases between them. The V gene's germline CDR1 is MGHRA and CDR2 YSYEKL. In DNA, the CDR3 is TGCGCCAGCAGCCAAGCTGAGGGAATGGGGTACAATGAGCAGTTCTTC. Translation gives CASSQAEGMGYNEQFF.

The chain employs TRBV25-1 and TRBJ1-4; D is perhaps TRBD1 (6 bases). CDR3 size: 15 residues. V was shortened by 2 bases and J by 3 bases, with 10 bases between the two germline ends. Germline-derived CDR1 and CDR2 are MGHDK and SYGVNS. The CDR3 spells CASSEEAGANEKLFF. In DNA, the CDR3 is TGTGCCAGCAGTGAAGAGGCAGGGGCTAATGAAAAACTGTTTTTT. Full variable domain (rest looked up from reference TRBV25-1 and TRBJ1-4): EADIYQTPRYLVIGTGKKITLECSQTMGHDKMYWYQQDPGMELHLIHYSYGVNSTEKGDLSSESTVSRIRTEHFPLTLESARPSHTSQYLCASSEEAGANEKLFFGSGTQLSVL.

This chain uses TRBV3-1 (or the pseudogene TRBV3-2) with TRBJ2-1; TRBD2 matches 9 bases. CDR3 length: 16 amino acids. Germline loops: CDR1 LGHDT, CDR2 YNNKEL (reference sequence). Germline trimming cut 0 bases from V and 3 bases from J; bases unmatched to any gene: 3. DNA for the CDR3: TGTGCCAGCAGCCAAGAGGGCGGGGGGGGCTACAATGAGCAGTTCTTC. Amino acid sequence: CASSQEGGGGYNEQFF.

A single count supports this clone. The chain links TRBV20-1 to TRBJ2-3; weak D call: TRBD2 (6 bases). The V end lost 3 bases, the J end lost 0 bases, and 13 bases lay between the germline ends. Germline values: CDR1 DFQATT, CDR2 SNEGSKA (reference sequence). CDR3 length: 15 amino acids. CDR3 protein: CSASRSEGSTDTQYF. The CDR3 nucleotides are TGCAGTGCTAGTCGTTCGGAGGGGAGCACAGATACGCAGTATTTT.

This clone was seen only once. The chain uses TRBV11-2 and TRBJ2-6, with D possibly TRBD2 on 6 matching bases. The CDR3 sequence is 14 residues long. CDR1 and CDR2 from the germline V gene are SGHAT and FQNNGV. Trimming pared 4 bases from V and 9 bases from J, leaving 13 bases between. CDR3 in DNA: TGTGCCAGCAGCTCTACCAGGACTAACAACGTCCTGACTTTC. It encodes CASSSTRTNNVLTF.

The V gene is TRBV19, the J gene TRBJ1-2, with D perhaps TRBD1 (5 bases). CDR1 and CDR2 from the germline V gene are LNHDA and SQIVND (reference sequence). There are 15 residues in the CDR3. V was shortened by 3 bases and J by 0 bases, with 11 bases between the two germline ends. CDR3 in DNA: TGTGCCAGTAGTATGCAACAGGCCTCTAACTATGGCTACACCTTC. Translating gives CASSMQQASNYGYTF.

V and J are TRBV11-2 and TRBJ2-1; 13 positions match TRBD2. Germline CDR1 and CDR2: SGHAT and FQNNGV. The V gene end was trimmed by 6 bases and the J gene end by 0 bases; junction bases not matched to a gene: 2. The CDR3 length is 16 residues. CDR3 nucleotides: TGTGCCAGCAGGACTAGCGGGGGGAGCTCCTACAATGAGCAGTTCTTC. Translating gives CASRTSGGSSYNEQFF.

This sequence joins TRBV25-1 and TRBJ2-1, with D unresolved. Per germline, CDR1 MGHDK and CDR2 SYGVNS. V gave up 3 bases and J gave up 9 bases, with 6 bases separating them. The CDR3 sequence is 11 residues long. The CDR3 nucleotides read TGTGCCAGCAGTGAGTCGGTTGAGCAGTTCTTC. Encoded protein: CASSESVEQFF.